This is a list of T cell receptor beta chains from one sample in a study of sequential checkpoint blockade in melanoma. Repertoires were generated with immunoSEQ multiplex PCR, while TCRdb's copy carries only in-frame clones and drops some. Here the sample spans fewer than 40,000 clones, about 88% being singletons. Sample: CD8+ T cells sorted from blood (inferred from file names), taken from a patient given nivolumab and ipilimumab in sequence. These receptors were collected from a human donor with melanoma. Both conserved end residues are part of each CDR3. A D gene is named only where the DNA matches it firmly. The size field is filled for only some rows; it gives once, few, many or a size class.

>TRBV7-9|few|TRBJ2-7|NA
TGTGCCAGCAGCTTATCTCAGGGTCACGAGCAGTACTTC
CASSLSQGHEQYF
>TRBV20-1|NA|TRBJ2-1|TRBD2
TGCAGTGCTACTAGCGGGAGTCGGCAGTTCTTC
CSATSGSRQFF
>TRBV29-1|NA|TRBJ1-2|NA
TGCAGCGTTGAAGATACAGGGAAAGCGAACTATGGCTACACCTTC
CSVEDTGKANYGYTF
>TRBV9|NA|TRBJ2-7|TRBD1
TGTGCCAGCAGCGGCAACCGACAGGGGCCCAGCGGCTACTACGAGCAGTACTTC
CASSGNRQGPSGYYEQYF
>TRBV19|NA|TRBJ2-3|NA
TGTGCCAGCCTCGGGAAACTAGGCGGCACAGATACGCAGTATTTT
CASLGKLGGTDTQYF
>TRBV27|NA|TRBJ2-1|NA
TGTGCCAGCAGTTTTGTTGGAGGGGAGCAGTTCTTC
CASSFVGGEQFF
>TRBV15|NA|TRBJ1-1|TRBD1
TGTGCCACCAGCAGAGAAAGGACAGGTCACTGGAACACTGAAGCTTTCTTT
CATSRERTGHWNTEAFF
>TRBV7-9|NA|TRBJ1-4|NA
TGTGCCAGCACTCCAGGAGCGGTGGATGAAAAACTGTTTTTT
CASTPGAVDEKLFF
>TRBV6-4|NA|TRBJ2-1|TRBD2
TGTGCCAGCTCCCCATGGGCGGGAGACCCCTACAATGAGCAGTTCTTC
CASSPWAGDPYNEQFF
>TRBV9|NA|TRBJ1-2|TRBD1
TGTGCCAGCAGCCCCCGGACAGGGTGGGACTATGGCTACACCTTC
CASSPRTGWDYGYTF
>TRBV6-1|NA|TRBJ2-5|NA
TGTGCCAGCAGTGGTGCTACCAAGCCTTTCCCCCAAGAGACCCAGTACTTC
CASSGATKPFPQETQYF
>TRBV6-4|once|TRBJ2-3|TRBD1
TGTGCCAGCAGTGACTCGACAGGGGGCTCAGATACGCAGTATTTT
CASSDSTGGSDTQYF
>TRBV7-9|NA|TRBJ2-7|TRBD2
TGTGCCAGCAGCTTTAGCGGGAGGGCCGCATACGAGCAGTACTTC
CASSFSGRAAYEQYF
>TRBV2|NA|TRBJ2-7|NA
TGTGCCAGCAGTGAAGGTTATACAGGGGGGGTCGAGCAGTACTTC
CASSEGYTGGVEQYF
>TRBV11-2|NA|TRBJ2-3|TRBD2
TGTGCCAGCAGCTTAGGTAGCGGGAGCTTGAGGACAGATACGCAGTATTTT
CASSLGSGSLRTDTQYF
>TRBV27|NA|TRBJ1-2|NA
TGTGCCAGCAGTTTACTCGGCGGGCTGGGGGGAGGCTACACCTTC
CASSLLGGLGGGYTF
>TRBV28|NA|TRBJ2-1|NA
TGTGCCAGCAGCTGGAGTACAGGGGGCTCGTCGGGAGGGCCATGGGAGCAGTTCTTC
CASSWSTGGSSGGPWEQFF
>TRBV2|NA|TRBJ2-5|NA
TGTGCCAGCAGTGAAGCTTACAGGGAATCCCAAGAGACCCAGTACTTC
CASSEAYRESQETQYF
>TRBV4-1|NA|TRBJ1-2|NA
TGCGCCAGCAGCCAATTTCCGTCCCTTACAGGGTCTGGCGGCTACACCTTC
CASSQFPSLTGSGGYTF
>TRBV12-5|NA|TRBJ2-1|TRBD2
TGTGCTAGTGGTCCTGGTTCGGGGGGGCATGATGAGCAGTTCTTC
CASGPGSGGHDEQFF
>TRBV9|NA|TRBJ2-1|TRBD2
TGTGCCAGCAGCGTAGGAAGCTTAGCGGGATTCGGTCGCAATGAGCAGTTCTTC
CASSVGSLAGFGRNEQFF
>TRBV7-2|NA|TRBJ2-1|NA
TGTGCCAGCAGCTTATTCCCCCGCGGGGTGGGCAATGAGCAGTTCTTC
CASSLFPRGVGNEQFF
>TRBV21-1|few|TRBJ1-1|NA
TGTGCCAGCAGCAATAGGGACAGGGCGGCCACTGAAGCTTTCTTT
CASSNRDRAATEAFF
>TRBV19|NA|TRBJ2-1|NA
TGTGCCAGTAGGGACGGGATGTACAATGAGCAGTTCTTC
CASRDGMYNEQFF
>TRBV19|NA|TRBJ2-3|TRBD2
TGTGCCAGTAGTACCGGGACTAGCGGGAGCACAGATACGCAGTATTTT
CASSTGTSGSTDTQYF
>TRBV6-6|NA|TRBJ1-2|NA
TGTGCCAGCAGTTACGATTCGCGGGAGGTCTATGGCTACACCTTC
CASSYDSREVYGYTF
>TRBV4-1|once|TRBJ1-4|NA
TGCGCCAGCAGCCAAGCCAGCCCACTAACGAATGAAAAACTGTTTTTT
CASSQASPLTNEKLFF
>TRBV15|NA|TRBJ2-7|TRBD1
TGTGCCACCAGCCGGGGACAGGGAGGCGAGCAGTACTTC
CATSRGQGGEQYF
>TRBV7-9|once|TRBJ1-1|NA
TGTGCCAGCAGCTTTGGACAGATGAACACTGAAGCTTTCTTT
CASSFGQMNTEAFF
>TRBV6-1|NA|TRBJ2-1|TRBD2
TGTGCCAGCAGTGAACTAGCGGGCTCCTACAATGAGCAGTTCTTC
CASSELAGSYNEQFF
>TRBV9|NA|TRBJ1-1|NA
TGTGCCAGCAGCCCTCCTACTAGCACTGAAGCTTTCTTT
CASSPPTSTEAFF
>TRBV9|NA|TRBJ1-5|TRBD1
TGTGCCAGCAGCGCCTTAACAGGGGATCAGCCCCAGCATTTT
CASSALTGDQPQHF
>TRBV27|NA|TRBJ1-1|NA
TGTGCCAGCAGCTGGGAGAAGCACACTGAAGCTTTCTTT
CASSWEKHTEAFF
>TRBV6-1|NA|TRBJ1-1|TRBD1
TGTGCCAGCAGTGAATCGACAGGGCCGAACACTGAAGCTTTCTTT
CASSESTGPNTEAFF
>TRBV30|NA|TRBJ2-1|TRBD2
TGTGCCTGGAGTGCATATAGCGGGAATGAGCAGTTCTTC
CAWSAYSGNEQFF
>TRBV19|few|TRBJ2-7|TRBD1
TGTGCCAGTAGTTCCGCAGGGGGCTACGAGCAGTACTTC
CASSSAGGYEQYF
>TRBV14|NA|TRBJ2-7|TRBD2
TGTGCCAGCAGCCAAGGCGAAGTAGCGGGATTCTACGAGCAGTACTTC
CASSQGEVAGFYEQYF
>TRBV7-9|NA|TRBJ2-1|NA
TGTGCCAGCAGCTTAGGGCGGACTAACCCCAACAATGAGCAGTTCTTC
CASSLGRTNPNNEQFF
>TRBV14|NA|TRBJ2-3|TRBD2
TGTGCCAGCAGCCTAGTAGCGGGATTAAGCACAGATACGCAGTATTTT
CASSLVAGLSTDTQYF
>TRBV5-4|NA|TRBJ2-7|NA
TGTGCCAGCAGCTTTCGCGGGGCCGCCTACGAGCAGTACTTC
CASSFRGAAYEQYF
>TRBV9|NA|TRBJ2-3|TRBD2
TGTGCCAGCAGCGTAGACGGACTAGCGGGAAGTCTGCAGGATACGCAGTATTTT
CASSVDGLAGSLQDTQYF
>TRBV19|once|TRBJ2-2|TRBD1
TGTGCCATAAGCAGGGGGACAGGGACGAACACCGGGGAGCTGTTTTTT
CAISRGTGTNTGELFF
>TRBV4-3|NA|TRBJ2-3|NA
TGCGCCAGCAGCCAAGATGGAGGGACCCAAAGTGCAGATACGCAGTATTTT
CASSQDGGTQSADTQYF
>TRBV14|NA|TRBJ2-7|TRBD1
TGTGCCAGCAGCCAAGATTATAACAGGGGCGACGAGCAGTACTTC
CASSQDYNRGDEQYF
>TRBV19|NA|TRBJ1-1|NA
TGTGCCAGTAGAATGGGGCAGTGGGATGAAGCTTTCTTT
CASRMGQWDEAFF
>TRBV4-1|NA|TRBJ1-2|TRBD1
TGCGCCAGCAGCCAGCCCGGACAGGGGGCCTATGGCTACACCTTC
CASSQPGQGAYGYTF
>TRBV27|NA|TRBJ2-1|TRBD2
TGTGCCAGCAGTTTATTTCTACTAGCGGGAAACAATGAGCAGTTCTTC
CASSLFLLAGNNEQFF
>TRBV4-3|NA|TRBJ2-3|NA
TGCGCCAGCAGCGACGGACTTCTTGCGGATACGCAGTATTTT
CASSDGLLADTQYF
>TRBV7-6|few|TRBJ1-3|NA
TGTGCCAGCAGCTTCCCTTTGGGGCAGGGCTCTGGAAACACCATATATTTT
CASSFPLGQGSGNTIYF
>TRBV29-1|NA|TRBJ2-3|NA
TGCAGCGTTGAAGATGGGGGCGGACCCAAAGATACGCAGTATTTT
CSVEDGGGPKDTQYF
>TRBV4-1|NA|TRBJ1-5|NA
TGCGCCAGCAGCCAAGGGACTATCAATCAGCCCCAGCATTTT
CASSQGTINQPQHF
>TRBV7-9|NA|TRBJ2-1|TRBD1
TGTGCCAGCAGCCATACAGGGGGCTCATCCTACAATGAGCAGTTCTTC
CASSHTGGSSYNEQFF
>TRBV29-1|NA|TRBJ2-7|NA
TGCAGCGTCGAACAGGGCTACGAGCAGTACTTC
CSVEQGYEQYF
>TRBV9|NA|TRBJ1-1|NA
TGTGCCAGCAGCGAGGGGTCAGGGCAAGCTTTCTTT
CASSEGSGQAFF
>TRBV2|NA|TRBJ2-1|NA
TGTGCCAGCAGTGATGTAGCGGAGTCCTACAATGAGCAGTTCTTC
CASSDVAESYNEQFF
>TRBV19|once|TRBJ1-1|NA
TGTGCCAGTCGGGCGGGGGGGAACACTGAAGCTTTCTTT
CASRAGGNTEAFF